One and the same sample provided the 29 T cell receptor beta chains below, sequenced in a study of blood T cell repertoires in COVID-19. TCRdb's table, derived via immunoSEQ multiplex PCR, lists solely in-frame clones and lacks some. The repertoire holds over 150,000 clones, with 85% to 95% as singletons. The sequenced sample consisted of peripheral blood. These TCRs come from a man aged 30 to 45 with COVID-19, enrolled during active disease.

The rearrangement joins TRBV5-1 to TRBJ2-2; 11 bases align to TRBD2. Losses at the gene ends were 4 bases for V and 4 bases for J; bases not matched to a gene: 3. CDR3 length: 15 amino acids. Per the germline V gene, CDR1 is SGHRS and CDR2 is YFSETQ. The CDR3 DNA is TGCGCCAGCAGCAATAGCGGGGGGGCCACCGGGGAGCTGTTTTTT. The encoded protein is CASSNSGGATGELFF.

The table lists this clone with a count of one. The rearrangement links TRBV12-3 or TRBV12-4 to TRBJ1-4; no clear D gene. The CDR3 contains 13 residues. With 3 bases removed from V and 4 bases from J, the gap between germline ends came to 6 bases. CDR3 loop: CASSLYFNEKLFF. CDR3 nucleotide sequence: TGTGCCAGCAGTTTGTACTTTAATGAAAAACTGTTTTTT.

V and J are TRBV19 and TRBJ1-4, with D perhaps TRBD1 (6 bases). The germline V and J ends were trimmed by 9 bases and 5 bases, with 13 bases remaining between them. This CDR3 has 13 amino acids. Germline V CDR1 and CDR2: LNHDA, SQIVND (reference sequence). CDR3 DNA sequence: TGTGCCAGAGAGGGACAACGAAATGAAAAACTGTTTTTT. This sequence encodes CAREGQRNEKLFF.

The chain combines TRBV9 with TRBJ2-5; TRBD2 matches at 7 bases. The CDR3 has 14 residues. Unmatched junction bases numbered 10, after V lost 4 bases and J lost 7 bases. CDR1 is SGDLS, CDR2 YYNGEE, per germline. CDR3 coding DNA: TGTGCCAGCAGCACCCCCGGGGAGGGAGGGACCCAGTACTTC. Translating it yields CASSTPGEGGTQYF.

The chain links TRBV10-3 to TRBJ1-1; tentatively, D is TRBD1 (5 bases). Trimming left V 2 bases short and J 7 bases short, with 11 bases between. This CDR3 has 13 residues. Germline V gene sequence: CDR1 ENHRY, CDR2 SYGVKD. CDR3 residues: CAISERTQSEAFF. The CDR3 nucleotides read TGTGCCATCAGTGAGCGGACACAAAGTGAAGCTTTCTTT.

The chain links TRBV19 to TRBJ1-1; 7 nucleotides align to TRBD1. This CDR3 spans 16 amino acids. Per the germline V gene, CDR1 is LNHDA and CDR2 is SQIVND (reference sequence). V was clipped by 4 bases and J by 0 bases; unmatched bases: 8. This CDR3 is CASSSPNTGVNTEAFF. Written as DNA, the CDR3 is TGTGCCAGTAGTAGCCCGAATACAGGGGTGAACACTGAAGCTTTCTTT.

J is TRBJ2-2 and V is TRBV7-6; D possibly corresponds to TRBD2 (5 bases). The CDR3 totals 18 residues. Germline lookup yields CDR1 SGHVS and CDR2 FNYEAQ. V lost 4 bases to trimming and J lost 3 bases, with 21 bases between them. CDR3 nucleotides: TGTGCCAGCAGCTACCAAACCCGAGGGAAAATTGACACCGGGGAGCTGTTTTTT. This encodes CASSYQTRGKIDTGELFF.

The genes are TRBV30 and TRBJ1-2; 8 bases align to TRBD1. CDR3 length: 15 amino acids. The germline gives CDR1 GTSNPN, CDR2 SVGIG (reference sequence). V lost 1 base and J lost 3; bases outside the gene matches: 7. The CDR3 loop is CAWSAGQGFYYGYTF. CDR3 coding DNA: TGTGCCTGGAGTGCCGGACAGGGCTTCTACTATGGCTACACCTTC.

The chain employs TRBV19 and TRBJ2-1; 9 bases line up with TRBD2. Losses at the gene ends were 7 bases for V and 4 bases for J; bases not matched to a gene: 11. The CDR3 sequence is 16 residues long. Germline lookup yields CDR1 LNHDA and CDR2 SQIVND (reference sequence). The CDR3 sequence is CASNEAGGNLYNEQFF. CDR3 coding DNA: TGTGCCAGTAACGAAGCGGGGGGTAACCTTTACAATGAGCAGTTCTTC.

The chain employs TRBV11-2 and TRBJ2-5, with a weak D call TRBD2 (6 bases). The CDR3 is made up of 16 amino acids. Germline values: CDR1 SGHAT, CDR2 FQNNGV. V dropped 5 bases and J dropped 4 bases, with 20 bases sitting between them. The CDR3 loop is CASSPSRSGVLETQYF. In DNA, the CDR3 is TGTGCCAGCAGCCCCTCCAGATCGGGGGTTCTAGAGACCCAGTACTTC.

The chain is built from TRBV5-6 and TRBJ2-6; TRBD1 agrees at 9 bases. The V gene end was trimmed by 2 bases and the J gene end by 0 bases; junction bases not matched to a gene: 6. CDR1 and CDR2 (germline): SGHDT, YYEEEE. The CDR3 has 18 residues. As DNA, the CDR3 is TGTGCCAGCAGCTTCCCGACAGGGGGAAGCTCTGGGGCCAACGTCCTGACTTTC. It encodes CASSFPTGGSSGANVLTF.

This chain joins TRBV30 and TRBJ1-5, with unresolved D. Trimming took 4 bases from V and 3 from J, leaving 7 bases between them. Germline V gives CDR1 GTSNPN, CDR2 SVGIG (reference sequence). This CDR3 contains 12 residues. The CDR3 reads CAWNSYNQPQHF. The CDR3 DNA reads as TGTGCCTGGAACAGCTACAATCAGCCCCAGCATTTT.

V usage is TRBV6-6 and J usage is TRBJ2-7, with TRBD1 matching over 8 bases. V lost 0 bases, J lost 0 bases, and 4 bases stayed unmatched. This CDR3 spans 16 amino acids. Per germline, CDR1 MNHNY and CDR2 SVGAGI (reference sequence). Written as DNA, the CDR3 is TGTGCCAGCAGTTACTCCTCAGGGGGCTTCTCCTACGAGCAGTACTTC. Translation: CASSYSSGGFSYEQYF.

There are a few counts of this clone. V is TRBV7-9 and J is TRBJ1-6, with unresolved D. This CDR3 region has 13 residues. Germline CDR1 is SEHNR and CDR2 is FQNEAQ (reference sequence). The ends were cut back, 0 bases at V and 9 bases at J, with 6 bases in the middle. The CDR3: CASSLANGSPLHF. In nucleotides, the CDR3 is TGTGCCAGCAGCTTAGCCAACGGTTCACCCCTCCACTTT.

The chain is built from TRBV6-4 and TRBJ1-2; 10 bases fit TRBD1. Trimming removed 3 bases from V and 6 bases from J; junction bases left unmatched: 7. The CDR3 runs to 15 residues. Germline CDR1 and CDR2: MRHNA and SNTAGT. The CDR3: CASSDKTGGRDGYTF. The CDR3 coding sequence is TGTGCCAGCAGTGATAAGACAGGGGGCAGGGATGGCTACACCTTC.

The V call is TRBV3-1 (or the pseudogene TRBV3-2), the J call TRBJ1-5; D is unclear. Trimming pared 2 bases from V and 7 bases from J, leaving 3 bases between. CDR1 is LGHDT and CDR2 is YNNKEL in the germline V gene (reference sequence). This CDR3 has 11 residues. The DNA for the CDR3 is TGTGCCAGCAGCCAATTACAGCCCCAGCATTTT. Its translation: CASSQLQPQHF.

The CDR3 is CASSLATGHQETQYF. The CDR3 nucleotides read TGTGCCAGCAGCTTAGCGACAGGCCACCAAGAGACCCAGTACTTC. This chain connects TRBV7-9 to TRBJ2-5; D is perhaps TRBD1 (6 bases). The CDR3 has 15 amino acids. V was shortened by 0 bases and J by 0 bases, with 8 bases between the two germline ends. Looked up from germline, CDR1 is SEHNR and CDR2 is FQNEAQ (reference sequence). The full variable domain, rest sourced from reference TRBV7-9 and TRBJ2-5, is DTGVSQNPRHKITKRGQNVTFRCDPISEHNRLYWYRQTLGQGPEFLTYFQNEAQLEKSRLLSDRFSAERPKGSFSTLEIQRTEQGDSAMYLCASSLATGHQETQYFGPGTRLLVL.

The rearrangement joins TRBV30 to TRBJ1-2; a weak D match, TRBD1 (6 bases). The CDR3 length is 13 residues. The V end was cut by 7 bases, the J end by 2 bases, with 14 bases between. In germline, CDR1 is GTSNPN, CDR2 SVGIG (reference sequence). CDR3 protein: CASETGTNYGYTF. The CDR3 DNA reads TGTGCCTCGGAAACCGGGACAAACTATGGCTACACCTTC.

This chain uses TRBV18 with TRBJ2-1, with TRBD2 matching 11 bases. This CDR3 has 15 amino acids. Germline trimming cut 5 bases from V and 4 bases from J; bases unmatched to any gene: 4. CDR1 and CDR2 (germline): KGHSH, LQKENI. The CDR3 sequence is CASSTSGGPYNEQFF. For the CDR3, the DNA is TGTGCCAGCTCAACTAGCGGGGGACCTTACAATGAGCAGTTCTTC.

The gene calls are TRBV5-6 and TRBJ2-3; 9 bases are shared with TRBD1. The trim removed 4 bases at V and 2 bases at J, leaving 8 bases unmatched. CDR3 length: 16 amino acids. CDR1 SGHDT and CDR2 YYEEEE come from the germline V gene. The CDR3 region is CASSAPGQGVTDTQYF. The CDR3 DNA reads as TGTGCCAGCAGCGCTCCGGGACAGGGAGTCACAGATACGCAGTATTTT.

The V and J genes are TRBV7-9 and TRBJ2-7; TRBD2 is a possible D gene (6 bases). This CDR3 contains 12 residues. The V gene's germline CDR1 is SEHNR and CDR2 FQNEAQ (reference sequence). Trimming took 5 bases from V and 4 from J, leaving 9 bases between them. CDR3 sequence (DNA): TGTGCCAGCAGCCGGGGGTTATACGAGCAGTACTTC. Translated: CASSRGLYEQYF. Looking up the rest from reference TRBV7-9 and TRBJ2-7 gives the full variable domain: DTGVSQNPRHKITKRGQNVTFRCDPISEHNRLYWYRQTLGQGPEFLTYFQNEAQLEKSRLLSDRFSAERPKGSFSTLEIQRTEQGDSAMYLCASSRGLYEQYFGPGTRLTVT.

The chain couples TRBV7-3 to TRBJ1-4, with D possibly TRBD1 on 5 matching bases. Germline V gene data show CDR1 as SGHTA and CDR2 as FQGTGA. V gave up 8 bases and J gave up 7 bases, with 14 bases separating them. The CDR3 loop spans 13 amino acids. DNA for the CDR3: TGTGCCAGCGGAGTAACCGGGGGTGAAAAACTGTTTTTT. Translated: CASGVTGGEKLFF.

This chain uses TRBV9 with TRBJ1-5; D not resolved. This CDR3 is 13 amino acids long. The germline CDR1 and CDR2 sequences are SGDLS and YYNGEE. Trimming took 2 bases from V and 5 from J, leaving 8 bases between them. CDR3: CASSVGEDQPQHF. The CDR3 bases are TGTGCCAGCAGCGTTGGAGAGGATCAGCCCCAGCATTTT.

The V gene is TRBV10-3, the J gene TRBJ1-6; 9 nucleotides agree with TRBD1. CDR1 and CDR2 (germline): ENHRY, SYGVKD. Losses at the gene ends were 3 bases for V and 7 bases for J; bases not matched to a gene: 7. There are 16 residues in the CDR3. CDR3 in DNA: TGTGCCATCAGTGACCCACAGGGGGCGCGAAATTCACCCCTCCACTTT. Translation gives CAISDPQGARNSPLHF.

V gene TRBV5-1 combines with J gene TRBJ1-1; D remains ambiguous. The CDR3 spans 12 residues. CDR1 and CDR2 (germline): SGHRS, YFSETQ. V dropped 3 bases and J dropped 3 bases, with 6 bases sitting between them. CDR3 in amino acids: CASSWGDTEAFF. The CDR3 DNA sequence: TGCGCCAGCAGCTGGGGAGACACTGAAGCTTTCTTT.

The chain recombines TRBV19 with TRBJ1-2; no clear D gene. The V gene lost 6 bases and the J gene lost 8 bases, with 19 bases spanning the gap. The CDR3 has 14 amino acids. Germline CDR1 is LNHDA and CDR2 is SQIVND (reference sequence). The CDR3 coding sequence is TGTGCCAGTAGCACGCCAGGAAGAATCTGGGGCTACACCTTC. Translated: CASSTPGRIWGYTF.

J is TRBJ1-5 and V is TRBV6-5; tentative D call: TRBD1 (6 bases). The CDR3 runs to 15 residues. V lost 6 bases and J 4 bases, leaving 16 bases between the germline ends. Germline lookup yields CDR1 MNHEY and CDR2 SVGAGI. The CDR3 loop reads CASSTSKGGNQPQHF. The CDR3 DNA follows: TGTGCCAGCAGCACCTCGAAGGGGGGGAATCAGCCCCAGCATTTT.

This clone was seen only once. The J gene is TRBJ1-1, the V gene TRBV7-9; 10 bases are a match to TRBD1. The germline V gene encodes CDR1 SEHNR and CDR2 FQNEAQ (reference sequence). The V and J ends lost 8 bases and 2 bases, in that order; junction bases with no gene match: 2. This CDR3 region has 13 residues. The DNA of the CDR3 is TGTGCCAGCGGGACAGGGGCTAACACTGAAGCTTTCTTT. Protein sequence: CASGTGANTEAFF.

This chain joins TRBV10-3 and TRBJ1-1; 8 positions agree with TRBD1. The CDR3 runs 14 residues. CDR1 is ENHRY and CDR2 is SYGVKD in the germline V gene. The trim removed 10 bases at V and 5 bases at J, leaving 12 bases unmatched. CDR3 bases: TGTGCCACTATCGGGCAGGGGGCGAGGACTGAAGCTTTCTTT. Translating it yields CATIGQGARTEAFF.